Shown below are 16 T cell receptor beta chains from a single sample sequenced in a study of beta chain features in type 1 diabetes. Every bit of the isolated RNA underwent reverse transcription, so sequencing read expressed TCRB transcripts. Libraries were prepared by immunoSEQ multiplex PCR; TCRdb keeps only in-frame clonotypes and omits some of them. The data show 70,000 to 90,000 clones, with approximately 32% seen just once and around 0.5% held by the top ten. The sample was stem cell memory CD4+ T cells from blood. Receptors were obtained from a woman aged 18-29 years in good health.

This chain connects TRBV9 to TRBJ1-1; D gene ambiguous. The V gene lost 4 bases and the J gene lost 3 bases, with 16 bases spanning the gap. From germline, CDR1 is SGDLS and CDR2 YYNGEE. This CDR3 region has 15 residues. The CDR3 DNA reads as TGTGCCAGCAGCCCCCGAGGAAGGATGGACACTGAAGCTTTCTTT. Residues: CASSPRGRMDTEAFF. Supplemented by reference TRBV9 and TRBJ1-1, the full variable domain reads DSGVTQTPKHLITATGQRVTLRCSPRSGDLSVYWYQQSLDQGLQFLIQYYNGEERAKGNILERFSAQQFPDLHSELNLSSLELGDSALYFCASSPRGRMDTEAFFGQGTRLTVV.

This clone was observed a handful of times. The chain uses TRBV11-3 and TRBJ2-3; 12 bases line up with TRBD2. Germline lookup yields CDR1 SGHNT and CDR2 YENEEA. This CDR3 region has 16 residues. The V segment lost 4 bases and the J segment 0 bases; nucleotides outside the gene matches: 2. The CDR3 region has the DNA TGTGCCAGCAGCTCTAGCGGGAGGGAGAGCACAGATACGCAGTATTTT. Protein sequence: CASSSSGRESTDTQYF. Using reference TRBV11-3 and TRBJ2-3 for the parts outside the CDR3, the full variable domain is EAGVVQSPRYKIIEKKQPVAFWCNPISGHNTLYWYLQNLGQGPELLIRYENEEAVDDSQLPKDRFSAERLKGVDSTLKIQPAELGDSAVYLCASSSSGRESTDTQYFGPGTRLTVL.

The chain employs TRBV30 and TRBJ2-5; the match to TRBD2 covers 11 bases. This CDR3 comprises 15 residues. Trimming cost V 4 bases and J 1 base; bases outside gene matches: 5. Germline values: CDR1 GTSNPN, CDR2 SVGIG (reference sequence). The CDR3 loop is CAWTPGTSGQETQYF. The CDR3 DNA is TGTGCCTGGACCCCAGGGACTAGCGGCCAAGAGACCCAGTACTTC.

The V call is TRBV9, the J call TRBJ2-7; 10 bases fit TRBD1. The junction had 7 bases not matched to a gene; V was cut back by 4 bases and J by 0 bases. The CDR3 is 16 residues long. Germline V gene sequence: CDR1 SGDLS, CDR2 YYNGEE. This CDR3 is CASSRDRGLSSYEQYF. DNA for the CDR3: TGTGCCAGCAGCCGGGACAGGGGTTTAAGCTCCTACGAGCAGTACTTC.

This clone has only a few counts. Here the CDR3 DNA reads TGTGCCAGCAGACGGGACAGGGCGGATGGCTACACCTTC. This sequence encodes CASRRDRADGYTF. The chain carries TRBV6-5 and TRBJ1-2; TRBD1 matches at 9 bases. Trimming at V came to 6 bases and at J to 6 bases, leaving 5 bases not matched to a gene. The CDR3 contains 13 residues. Germline CDR1 is MNHEY and CDR2 is SVGAGI.

This clone was seen only a few times. The chain has TRBV4-2 and TRBJ1-2; D may be TRBD1 (6 bases). V lost 2 bases, J lost 5 bases, and 15 bases lay in between. There are 15 residues in the CDR3. CDR1 and CDR2 from the germline V gene are LGHNA and YNFKEQ. The CDR3 DNA follows: TGTGCCAGCAGCCAACAATGGACAGCAGTATATGGCTACACCTTC. Protein product: CASSQQWTAVYGYTF.

This chain links TRBV27 with TRBJ2-1; TRBD2 aligns across 7 bases. This CDR3 is 17 amino acids long. The junction had 16 bases not matched to a gene; V was cut back by 5 bases and J by 6 bases. Germline V gene lookup returns CDR1 MNHEY and CDR2 SMNVEV (reference sequence). The CDR3 reads CASSQLPGLHTSNEQFF. The CDR3 nucleotides are TGTGCCAGCAGTCAACTACCGGGACTACATACCTCCAATGAGCAGTTCTTC.

CDR3 region: CASIGVGEKLFF. DNA for the CDR3: TGTGCCAGCATAGGAGTCGGGGAAAAACTGTTTTTT. The J gene is TRBJ1-4, the V gene TRBV28; D unclear. V lost 7 bases and J 8 bases, leaving 11 bases between the germline ends. Germline V CDR1 and CDR2: MDHEN, SYDVKM. This CDR3 has 12 residues.

The chain recombines TRBV4-2 with TRBJ2-1, with a tentative D call TRBD1 (5 bases). The V gene's germline CDR1 is LGHNA and CDR2 YNFKEQ. V gave up 0 bases and J gave up 7 bases, with 13 bases separating them. The CDR3 extends over 15 amino acids. The CDR3: CASSQDRRVYNEQFF. CDR3 nucleotides: TGTGCCAGCAGCCAAGACCGCAGGGTCTATAATGAGCAGTTCTTC.

This clone was observed a handful of times. V and J are TRBV9 and TRBJ2-1; a possible D gene is TRBD2 (5 bases). The ends were cut back, 4 bases at V and 0 bases at J, with 11 bases in the middle. The CDR3 length is 15 residues. CDR1 and CDR2 from the germline V gene are SGDLS and YYNGEE. The CDR3: CASSTGESSYNEQFF. In DNA, the CDR3 is TGTGCCAGCAGCACCGGGGAGAGCTCCTACAATGAGCAGTTCTTC.

This chain uses TRBV7-2 with TRBJ2-7; 7 positions agree with TRBD1. The V gene's germline CDR1 is SGHTA and CDR2 FQGNSA. This CDR3 contains 14 residues. The V segment lost 3 bases and the J segment 1 base; nucleotides outside the gene matches: 3. The CDR3 loop is CASSFQGESYEQYF. The CDR3 coding sequence is TGTGCCAGCAGCTTCCAGGGGGAATCCTACGAGCAGTACTTC.

This clone was found a few times. The chain uses TRBV4-1 and TRBJ2-7; D uncertain. CDR1 and CDR2 from the germline V gene are MGHRA and YSYEKL. CDR3 length equals 15 residues. Trimming stripped 1 base from V and 0 bases from J, with 10 bases between. The CDR3 sequence is CASSQGLASSYEQYF. Written as DNA, the CDR3 is TGCGCCAGCAGCCAAGGGTTGGCTTCCTCCTACGAGCAGTACTTC.

This clone has a handful of counts. The chain links TRBV11-1 to TRBJ2-1; 12 positions match TRBD2. The CDR3 totals 16 residues. Germline V gene lookup returns CDR1 SGHAT and CDR2 FQDESV (reference sequence). Losses at the gene ends were 0 bases for V and 9 bases for J; bases not matched to a gene: 6. The CDR3 here is CASSLASASGGAEQFF. The CDR3 nucleotides are TGTGCCAGCAGCTTAGCGTCGGCTAGCGGGGGGGCTGAGCAGTTCTTC.

A few counts support this clone. The V call is TRBV5-1, the J call TRBJ2-5; 7 bases align to TRBD2. V shed 4 bases, J shed 3 bases, and the junction held 6 bases outside the gene matches. In germline, CDR1 is SGHRS, CDR2 YFSETQ. This CDR3 region has 14 residues. The CDR3 loop reads CASSRFAGEETQYF. CDR3 nucleotides: TGCGCCAGCAGCAGATTTGCGGGGGAAGAGACCCAGTACTTC.

This clone has only a few counts. This chain links TRBV15 with TRBJ1-1, with 10 bases that match TRBD1. V gave up 0 bases and J gave up 10 bases; unmatched junction bases: 5. This CDR3 spans 14 amino acids. Germline V lookup: CDR1 LNHNV, CDR2 YYDKDF (reference sequence). CDR3 amino acids: CATSRDPGDRGAFF. In DNA, the CDR3 is TGTGCCACCAGCAGAGATCCTGGGGACAGGGGAGCTTTCTTT.

This clone has just a few counts. The chain employs TRBV19 and TRBJ2-1, with D possibly being TRBD2 (6 bases). Trimming cost V 5 bases and J 6 bases, with 11 bases left between them. Looked up from germline, CDR1 is LNHDA and CDR2 is SQIVND (reference sequence). CDR3 length: 13 amino acids. The CDR3 loop is CASSWDLRNEQFF. Written as DNA, the CDR3 is TGTGCCAGTAGTTGGGACTTACGCAATGAGCAGTTCTTC.